This is a list of T cell receptor beta chains from one sample in a study of blood T cell repertoires in COVID-19. Using immunoSEQ multiplex PCR, the repertoire was profiled, and TCRdb retains in-frame clones only, with some absent. The sample has around 300,000 clones; under 90% are singletons. The source material was peripheral blood. These receptors were collected from a woman in her thirties or forties who had recovered from COVID-19. CDR3s include the opening cysteine and the closing phenylalanine or tryptophan. Each record gives: V gene, J gene, CDR3 protein.

>TRBV30|TRBJ2-2
CAWGGLAGSRAGELFF
>TRBV12-3/TRBV12-4|TRBJ2-3
CASSQGTVRTQYF
>TRBV27|TRBJ2-1
CASRRESTSGSSYNEQFF
>TRBV6-9|TRBJ2-2
CASSPPGLAGKESGELFF
>TRBV12-2|TRBJ1-5
CASRARGYPSNQPQHF
>TRBV10-1|TRBJ2-5
CASSEGSGGPETQYF
>TRBV29-1|TRBJ1-1
CSGLRTGANTEAFF
>TRBV23-1|TRBJ2-2
CASSQSSGGELFF
>TRBV5-1|TRBJ2-1
CASSLLTSGSNEQFF
>TRBV6-4|TRBJ2-1
CASSDVPGLALNEQFF
>TRBV29-1|TRBJ2-7
CSVESGGSYEQYF
>TRBV11-2|TRBJ2-1
CASSLWAGGNEQFF
>TRBV6-5|TRBJ2-3
CASSYLREATQYF
>TRBV24-1|TRBJ2-1
CATSARLAGVNEQFF
>TRBV27|TRBJ2-5
CASSPRDRQETQYF
>TRBV28|TRBJ2-7
CASSWLAGASEQYF
>TRBV18|TRBJ1-3
CASSPGQYSGNTIYF
>TRBV3-1/TRBV3-2|TRBJ2-1
CASSDLSAGGPRGGNNEQFF
>TRBV9|TRBJ2-5
CASSEYAQGAGETQYF
>TRBV19|TRBJ1-1
CASSRGVDTEAFF
>TRBV18|TRBJ1-1
CASSPTGGNTEAFF
>TRBV9|TRBJ1-1
CASTGTKNTEAFF
>TRBV11-2|TRBJ2-3
CASSLPQGRASPDTQYF
>TRBV5-1|TRBJ1-3
CASSLESGTGNTIYF
>TRBV6-1|TRBJ2-7
CASSEAVYISYEQYF
>TRBV18|TRBJ2-7
CASSPDRVHEQYF
>TRBV9|TRBJ2-1
CASSGGTSGTKGAYNEQFF
>TRBV7-2|TRBJ2-1
CASSPWGGENEQFF
>TRBV19|TRBJ1-1
CASSDTLTEAFF
>TRBV28|TRBJ2-7
CASSLATGGFHEQYF
>TRBV6-2/TRBV6-3|TRBJ1-1
CASSYARGRGHREAFF
>TRBV27|TRBJ2-7
CASSLGSVGEQYF
>TRBV5-1|TRBJ2-3
CASSPGGLAGGDTQYF
>TRBV30|TRBJ2-1
CAWTRGGGAYNEQFF
>TRBV6-5|TRBJ2-5
CASVRQGAETQYF
>TRBV5-4|TRBJ2-7
CASSSRTSGRSYEQYF
>TRBV7-2|TRBJ2-3
CASSLVELGTDTQYF
>TRBV28|TRBJ2-7
CASSVTSGSSYEQYF
>TRBV19|TRBJ2-7
CASSRTSVDHYEQYF
>TRBV9|TRBJ2-2
CASSETTGGGELFF
>TRBV21-1|TRBJ2-1
CASSKGLGVANEQFF
>TRBV11-3|TRBJ2-5
CASSHGGGPQETQYF
>TRBV19|TRBJ2-6
CASGPGSGANVLTF
>TRBV6-5|TRBJ1-2
CASSPEQRNYGYTF